These 7 T cell receptor beta chains were all obtained from the same sample, sequenced in a study of OX40 agonist ivuxolimab in advanced cancers. The protocol was immunoSEQ multiplex PCR, while the TCRdb copy is restricted to in-frame clones and leaves out a portion. Here the sample spans tens of thousands of clones, approximately 90% being singletons. The sample was CD4+ or CD8+ T cells sorted from blood, taken in a trial of the OX40 agonist ivuxolimab. These receptors were collected from an adult with an advanced solid tumor such as melanoma, head and neck, liver or kidney cancer.

V is TRBV4-1 and J is TRBJ2-1; 9 bases match TRBD2. The germline V gene encodes CDR1 MGHRA and CDR2 YSYEKL. This CDR3 is built from 15 residues. The V gene end was trimmed by 1 base and the J gene end by 3 bases; junction bases not matched to a gene: 1. The DNA for the CDR3 is TGCGCCAGCAGCCAAGTAGCGGGGGACTACAATGAGCAGTTCTTC. Its translation: CASSQVAGDYNEQFF.

This sequence joins TRBV10-3 and TRBJ2-3; D is possibly TRBD1 or TRBD2 (6 bases each). CDR1 is ENHRY and CDR2 is SYGVKD in the germline V gene. Trimming left V 0 bases short and J 3 bases short, with 16 bases between. This CDR3 contains 17 residues. This CDR3 reads CAISESAGTGTTDTQYF. The CDR3 DNA reads TGTGCCATCAGTGAGTCAGCAGGAACAGGGACTACAGATACGCAGTATTTT.

The rearrangement uses TRBV6-5 and TRBJ2-1; 9 bases fit TRBD1. This CDR3 has 13 residues. Germline trimming cut 5 bases from V and 10 bases from J; bases unmatched to any gene: 6. CDR1 is MNHEY, CDR2 SVGAGI, per germline. The CDR3: CASSLQGADEQFF. The CDR3 DNA sequence: TGTGCCAGCAGTCTACAGGGGGCGGACGAGCAGTTCTTC.

V gene TRBV10-3 combines with J gene TRBJ1-2; TRBD1 agrees at 8 bases. Germline CDR1 ENHRY, CDR2 SYGVKD. Unmatched junction bases numbered 13, after V lost 3 bases and J lost 4 bases. The CDR3 spans 17 residues. DNA of the CDR3: TGTGCCATCAGTGAACCCCGACTCGACAGGGGATCCTATGGCTACACCTTC. Protein sequence: CAISEPRLDRGSYGYTF.

There are a few counts of this clone. This sequence joins TRBV19 and TRBJ2-1, with unresolved D. CDR1 LNHDA and CDR2 SQIVND come from the germline V gene (reference sequence). This CDR3 spans 12 amino acids. V was shortened by 5 bases and J by 2 bases, with 4 bases between the two germline ends. The CDR3 is CASSQPYNEQFF. In nucleotides, the CDR3 is TGTGCCAGTAGTCAACCCTACAATGAGCAGTTCTTC. Based on the CDR3 plus reference TRBV19 and TRBJ2-1, the full variable domain is DGGITQSPKYLFRKEGQNVTLSCEQNLNHDAMYWYRQDPGQGLRLIYYSQIVNDFQKGDIAEGYSVSREKKESFPLTVTSAQKNPTAFYLCASSQPYNEQFFGPGTRLTVL.

This CDR3 is CASSSPLDREFQETQYF. Written as DNA, the CDR3 is TGTGCCAGCAGCTCTCCCCTCGACAGGGAGTTCCAAGAGACCCAGTACTTC. The chain is built from TRBV7-8 and TRBJ2-5; 7 bases align to TRBD1. Trimming removed 4 bases from V and 1 base from J; junction bases left unmatched: 12. Germline values: CDR1 SGHVS, CDR2 FQNEAQ. This CDR3 has 17 amino acids.

The chain links TRBV7-9 to TRBJ2-7, with D possibly being TRBD2 (5 bases). Trimming left V 3 bases short and J 6 bases short, with 6 bases between. CDR1 is SEHNR, CDR2 FQNEAQ, per germline (reference sequence). The CDR3 loop spans 11 amino acids. In DNA form, the CDR3 reads TGTGCCAGCAGCTTCGGAGGCGAGCAGTACTTC. It is translated as CASSFGGEQYF.